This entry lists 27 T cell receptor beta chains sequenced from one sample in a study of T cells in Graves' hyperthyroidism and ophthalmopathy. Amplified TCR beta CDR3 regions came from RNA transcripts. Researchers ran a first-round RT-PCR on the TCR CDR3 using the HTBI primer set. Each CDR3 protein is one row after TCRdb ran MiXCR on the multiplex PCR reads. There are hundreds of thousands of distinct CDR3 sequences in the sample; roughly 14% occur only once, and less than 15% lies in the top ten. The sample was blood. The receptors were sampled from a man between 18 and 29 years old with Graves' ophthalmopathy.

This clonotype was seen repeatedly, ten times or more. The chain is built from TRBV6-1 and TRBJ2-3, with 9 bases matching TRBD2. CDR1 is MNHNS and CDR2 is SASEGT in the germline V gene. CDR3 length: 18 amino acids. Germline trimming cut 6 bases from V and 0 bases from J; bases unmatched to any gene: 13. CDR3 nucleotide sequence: TGTGCCAGCAGGTCGGGGGCTAGCGGGGACGTTAGCACAGATACGCAGTATTTT. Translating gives CASRSGASGDVSTDTQYF.

This CDR3 is CASSLTGSKPQHF. For the CDR3, the DNA is TGTGCCAGCAGTCTAACGGGAAGCAAGCCCCAGCATTTT. This rearrangement joins TRBV7-2 to TRBJ1-5, with D uncertain. Per germline, CDR1 SGHTA and CDR2 FQGNSA. V shed 6 bases and J shed 8 bases, with 14 bases lying between them. The CDR3 is made up of 13 amino acids.

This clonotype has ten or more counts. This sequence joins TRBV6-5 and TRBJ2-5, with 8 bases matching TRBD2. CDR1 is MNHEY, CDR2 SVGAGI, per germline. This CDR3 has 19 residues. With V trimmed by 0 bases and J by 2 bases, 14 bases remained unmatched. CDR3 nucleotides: TGTGCCAGCAGTTACTCGATTCCTTGGGGGCGGGGGGAACAAGAGACCCAGTACTTC. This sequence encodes CASSYSIPWGRGEQETQYF.

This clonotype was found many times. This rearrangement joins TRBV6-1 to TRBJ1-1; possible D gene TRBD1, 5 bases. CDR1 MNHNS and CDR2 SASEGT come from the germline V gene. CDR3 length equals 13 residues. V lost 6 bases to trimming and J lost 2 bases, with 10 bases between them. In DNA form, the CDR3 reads TGTGCCAGCAGCCCCCAGGGAAACACTGAAGCTTTCTTT. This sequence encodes CASSPQGNTEAFF.

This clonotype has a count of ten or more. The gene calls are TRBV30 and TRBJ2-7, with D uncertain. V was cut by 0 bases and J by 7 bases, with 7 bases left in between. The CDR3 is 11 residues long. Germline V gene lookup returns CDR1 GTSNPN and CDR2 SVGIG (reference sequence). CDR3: CAWSVNREQYF. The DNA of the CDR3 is TGTGCCTGGAGTGTTAATAGGGAGCAGTACTTC. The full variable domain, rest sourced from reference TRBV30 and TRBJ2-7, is SQTIHQWPATLVQPVGSPLSLECTVEGTSNPNLYWYRQAAGRGLQLLFYSVGIGQISSEVPQNLSASRPQDRQFILSSKKLLLSDSGFYLCAWSVNREQYFGPGTRLTVT.

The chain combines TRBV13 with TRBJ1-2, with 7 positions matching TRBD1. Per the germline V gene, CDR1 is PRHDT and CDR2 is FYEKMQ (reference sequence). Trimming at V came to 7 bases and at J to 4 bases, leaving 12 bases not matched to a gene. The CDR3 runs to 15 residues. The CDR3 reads CASKIRDRNLYGYTF. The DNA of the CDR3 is TGTGCCAGCAAAATCCGGGACAGAAATCTCTATGGCTACACCTTC.

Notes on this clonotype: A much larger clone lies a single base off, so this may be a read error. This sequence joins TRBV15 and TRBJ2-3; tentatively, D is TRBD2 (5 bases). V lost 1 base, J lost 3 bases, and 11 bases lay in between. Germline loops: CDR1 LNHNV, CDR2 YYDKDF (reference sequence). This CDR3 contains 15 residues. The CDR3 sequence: CATSRVPGLTDTQYF. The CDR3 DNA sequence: TGTGCCACCAGCAGAGTGCCCGGACTTACAGATACGCAGTATTTT.

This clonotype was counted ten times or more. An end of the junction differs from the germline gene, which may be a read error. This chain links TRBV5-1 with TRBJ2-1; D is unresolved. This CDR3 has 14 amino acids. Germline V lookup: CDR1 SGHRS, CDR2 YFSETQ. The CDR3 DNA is TGTGCCAGCAGCTTAGGGCAGTCCTACAATGAGCAGTTCTTC. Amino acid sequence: CASSLGQSYNEQFF.

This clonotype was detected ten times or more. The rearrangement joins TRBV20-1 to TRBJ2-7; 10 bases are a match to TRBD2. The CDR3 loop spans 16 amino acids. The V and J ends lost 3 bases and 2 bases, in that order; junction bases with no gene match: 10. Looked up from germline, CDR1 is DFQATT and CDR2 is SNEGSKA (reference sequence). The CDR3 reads CSASTPLAGDTYEQYF. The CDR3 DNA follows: TGCAGTGCTAGCACTCCTCTAGCGGGGGATACCTACGAGCAGTACTTC.

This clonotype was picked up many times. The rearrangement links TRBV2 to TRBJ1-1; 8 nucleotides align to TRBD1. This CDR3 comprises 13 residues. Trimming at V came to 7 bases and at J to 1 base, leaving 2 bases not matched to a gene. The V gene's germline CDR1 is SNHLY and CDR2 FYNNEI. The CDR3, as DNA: TGTGCCAGCATACAGGGGGAGAACACTGAAGCTTTCTTT. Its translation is CASIQGENTEAFF.

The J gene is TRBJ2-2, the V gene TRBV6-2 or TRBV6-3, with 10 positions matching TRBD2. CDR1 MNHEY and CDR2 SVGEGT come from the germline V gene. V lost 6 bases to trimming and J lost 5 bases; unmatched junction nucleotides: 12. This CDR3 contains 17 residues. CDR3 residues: CASSSLGVAGGTGELFF. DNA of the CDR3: TGTGCCAGCAGCTCACTAGGGGTAGCGGGAGGAACCGGGGAGCTGTTTTTT.

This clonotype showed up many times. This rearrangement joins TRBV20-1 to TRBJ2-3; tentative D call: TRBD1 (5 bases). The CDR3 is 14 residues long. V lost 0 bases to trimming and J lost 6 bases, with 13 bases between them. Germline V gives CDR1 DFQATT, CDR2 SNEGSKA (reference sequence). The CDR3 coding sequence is TGCAGTGCTAGAGATCGACAGAGTTTGGATACGCAGTATTTT. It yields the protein CSARDRQSLDTQYF.

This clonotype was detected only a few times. In nucleotides, the CDR3 is TGTGCCAGTCGTAACAGGGACTGGCAGCCCCAGCATTTT. Translation: CASRNRDWQPQHF. The chain combines TRBV19 with TRBJ1-5, with a tentative D call TRBD1 (6 bases). V lost 8 bases to trimming and J lost 7 bases, with 15 bases between them. The CDR3 is made up of 13 amino acids. The germline V gene encodes CDR1 LNHDA and CDR2 SQIVND (reference sequence). Looking up the rest from reference TRBV19 and TRBJ1-5 gives the full variable domain: DGGITQSPKYLFRKEGQNVTLSCEQNLNHDAMYWYRQDPGQGLRLIYYSQIVNDFQKGDIAEGYSVSREKKESFPLTVTSAQKNPTAFYLCASRNRDWQPQHFGDGTRLSIL.

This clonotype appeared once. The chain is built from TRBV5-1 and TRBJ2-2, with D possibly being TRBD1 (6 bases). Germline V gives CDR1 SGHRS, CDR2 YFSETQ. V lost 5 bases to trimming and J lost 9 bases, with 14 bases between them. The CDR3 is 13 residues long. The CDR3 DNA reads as TGCGCCAGCAGGAGGGACACGACCCGGGAGCTGTTTTTT. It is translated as CASRRDTTRELFF.

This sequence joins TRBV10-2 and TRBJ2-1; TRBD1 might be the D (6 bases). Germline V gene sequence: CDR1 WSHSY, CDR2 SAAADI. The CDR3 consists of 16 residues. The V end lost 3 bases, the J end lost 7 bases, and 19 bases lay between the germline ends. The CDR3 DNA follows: TGCGCCAGCAGTGACCTGGGCCGAGGGGGATTTAATGAGCAGTTCTTC. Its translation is CASSDLGRGGFNEQFF.

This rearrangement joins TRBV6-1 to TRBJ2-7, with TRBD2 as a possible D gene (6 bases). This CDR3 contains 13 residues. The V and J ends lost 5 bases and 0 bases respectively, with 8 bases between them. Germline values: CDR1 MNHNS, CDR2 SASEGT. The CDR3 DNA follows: TGTGCCAGCAGTTGGGGACTCTCCTACGAGCAGTACTTC. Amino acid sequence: CASSWGLSYEQYF.

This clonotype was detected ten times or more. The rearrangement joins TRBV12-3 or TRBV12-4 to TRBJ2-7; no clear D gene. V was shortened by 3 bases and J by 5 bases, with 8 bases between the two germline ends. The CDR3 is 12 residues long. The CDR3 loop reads CASSFSNNEQYF. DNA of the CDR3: TGTGCCAGCAGTTTTTCCAACAACGAGCAGTACTTC.

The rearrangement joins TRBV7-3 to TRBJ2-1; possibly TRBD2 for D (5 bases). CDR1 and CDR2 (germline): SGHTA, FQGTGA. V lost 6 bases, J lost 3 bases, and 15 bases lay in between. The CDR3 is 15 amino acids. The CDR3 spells CASSPPRGGYNEQFF. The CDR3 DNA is TGTGCCAGCAGTCCCCCTCGGGGTGGCTACAATGAGCAGTTCTTC.

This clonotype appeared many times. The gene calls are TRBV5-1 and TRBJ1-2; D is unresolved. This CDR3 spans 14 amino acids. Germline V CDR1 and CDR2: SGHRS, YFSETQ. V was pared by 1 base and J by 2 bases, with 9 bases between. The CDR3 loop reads CASSLNDGNYGYTF. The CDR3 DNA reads TGCGCCAGCAGCTTGAACGACGGGAACTATGGCTACACCTTC.

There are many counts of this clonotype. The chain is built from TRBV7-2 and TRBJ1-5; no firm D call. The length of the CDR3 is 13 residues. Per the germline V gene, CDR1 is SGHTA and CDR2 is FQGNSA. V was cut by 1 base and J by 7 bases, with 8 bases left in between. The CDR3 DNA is TGTGCCAGCAGCTTAGGCAGGATACAGCCCCAGCATTTT. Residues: CASSLGRIQPQHF.

CDR3 residues: CASSYSGRATDTQYF. CDR3 nucleotide sequence: TGTGCCAGCAGTTACTCGGGGAGGGCCACAGATACGCAGTATTTT. V gene TRBV6-5 combines with J gene TRBJ2-3, with 7 positions matching TRBD2. The germline V gene has CDR1 MNHEY and CDR2 SVGAGI. The J segment lost 2 bases and the V segment lost 0 bases, leaving 2 bases of the junction unmatched. The CDR3 extends over 15 amino acids.

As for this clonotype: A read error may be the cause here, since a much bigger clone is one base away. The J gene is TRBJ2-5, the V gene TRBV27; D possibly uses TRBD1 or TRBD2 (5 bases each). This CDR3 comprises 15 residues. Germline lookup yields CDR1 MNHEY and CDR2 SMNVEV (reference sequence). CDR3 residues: CASSFLRGGRETQHF. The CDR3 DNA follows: TGTGCCAGCAGTTTCCTCCGGGGCGGGCGAGAGACCCAGCACTTC.

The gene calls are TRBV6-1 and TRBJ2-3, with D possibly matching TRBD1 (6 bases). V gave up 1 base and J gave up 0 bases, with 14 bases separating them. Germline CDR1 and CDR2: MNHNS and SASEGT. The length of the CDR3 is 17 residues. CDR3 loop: CASSEGNWGLSTDTQYF. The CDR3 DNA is TGTGCCAGCAGTGAAGGAAATTGGGGGCTGAGCACAGATACGCAGTATTTT.

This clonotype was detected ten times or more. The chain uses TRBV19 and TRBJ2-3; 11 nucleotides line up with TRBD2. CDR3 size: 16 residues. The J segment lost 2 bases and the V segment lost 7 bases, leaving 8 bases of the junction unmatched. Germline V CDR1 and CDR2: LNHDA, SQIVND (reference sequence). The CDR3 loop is CASTPGLAEFTDTQYF. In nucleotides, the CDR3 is TGTGCCAGTACGCCGGGACTAGCGGAGTTCACAGATACGCAGTATTTT. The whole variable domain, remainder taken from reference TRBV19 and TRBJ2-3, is DGGITQSPKYLFRKEGQNVTLSCEQNLNHDAMYWYRQDPGQGLRLIYYSQIVNDFQKGDIAEGYSVSREKKESFPLTVTSAQKNPTAFYLCASTPGLAEFTDTQYFGPGTRLTVL.

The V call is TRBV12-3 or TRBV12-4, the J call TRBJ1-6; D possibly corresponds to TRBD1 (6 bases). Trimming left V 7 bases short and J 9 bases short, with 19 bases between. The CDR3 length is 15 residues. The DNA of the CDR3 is TGTGCCAGCACTTACGGGGGCACTATTAGTTCACCCCTCCACTTT. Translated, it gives CASTYGGTISSPLHF.

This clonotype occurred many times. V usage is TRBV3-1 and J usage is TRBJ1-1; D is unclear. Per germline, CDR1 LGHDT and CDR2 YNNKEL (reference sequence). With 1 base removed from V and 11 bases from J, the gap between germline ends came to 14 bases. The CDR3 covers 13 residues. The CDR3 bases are TGTGCCAGCAGCCAAGTGTTGTCTACGGGGGCTTTCTTT. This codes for CASSQVLSTGAFF.

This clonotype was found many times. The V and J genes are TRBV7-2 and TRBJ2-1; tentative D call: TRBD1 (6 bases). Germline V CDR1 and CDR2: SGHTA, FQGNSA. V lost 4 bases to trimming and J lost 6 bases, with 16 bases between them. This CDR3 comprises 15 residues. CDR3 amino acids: CASSSDSRVRNEQFF. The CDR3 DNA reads TGTGCCAGCAGCTCGGACAGCCGAGTTCGCAATGAGCAGTTCTTC.